This TCR beta chain came from a study of blood T cell repertoires in COVID-19. Sequencing was performed with immunoSEQ multiplex PCR; in TCRdb, only in-frame clones are kept and a portion is missing. The table records more than 300,000 clones, 70% to 90% of them present only once. Those enrolled, adults aged 18 to 89 years, came from about two dozen US areas. V lost 3 bases to trimming and J lost 1 base, with 13 bases between them. This CDR3 region has 15 residues. Germline V lookup: CDR1 SGHKS, CDR2 YYEKEE (reference sequence). J is TRBJ1-1 and V is TRBV5-5, with a tentative D call TRBD1 (6 bases). The source is a woman under 30 who had recovered from COVID-19. Sequencing was carried out using PBMCs or T cells enriched from blood (not recorded which). The CDR3 coding sequence is TGTGCCAGCAGCTCGGCCCCGACAGGGAACACTGAAGCTTTCTTT. It yields the protein CASSSAPTGNTEAFF.